This TCR beta chain was found in a study of resident and recirculating memory T cells in vitiligo. Sequencing was performed with immunoSEQ multiplex PCR; in TCRdb, only in-frame clones are kept and a portion is missing. The sample consists of 70,000 to 85,000 clones, roughly nine tenths of them appearing once. The sample comprised blood. The clonotype was recovered from a male donor with vitiligo.

CDR3 coding DNA: TGTGCCAGCAGTGTTCAGGAAGAGACCCAGTACTTC. Protein: CASSVQEETQYF. The rearrangement joins TRBV2 to TRBJ2-5; D not resolved. The germline gives CDR1 SNHLY, CDR2 FYNNEI. This CDR3 contains 12 residues. Trimming pared 4 bases from V and 3 bases from J, leaving 6 bases between.